The source of this T cell receptor beta chain is a study of radiotherapy plus CTLA-4 blockade in lung cancer. Study-level background: Objective responses were observed in 15% to 20% of patients, and disease control was achieved by 30% to 40%.

Clones were read by immunoSEQ multiplex PCR, and TCRdb kept only the in-frame ones, dropping some. The data show 60,000 to 70,000 clones, with around three quarters seen just once and roughly a tenth held by the top ten. Ipilimumab-mediated CTLA-4 blockade plus focal radiation was given to patients having chemo-refractory metastatic non-small-cell lung cancer. This clone has a single count. Its target is unknown. The CDR3 has 13 residues. Germline CDR1 is SGDLS and CDR2 is YYNGEE. The V and J ends lost 7 bases and 2 bases respectively, with 13 bases between them. Findings and caveats of the study: Some TCR clones had been derived from tumors. These clones expanded in peripheral blood after radiotherapy plus ipilimumab.

This sequence originates from a human donor with non-small cell lung cancer who had a complete response to radiotherapy plus ipilimumab. This specimen consisted of peripheral blood, obtained from a patient treated with radiotherapy plus ipilimumab. J is TRBJ2-7 and V is TRBV9; a possible D gene is TRBD1 (6 bases). In DNA, the CDR3 is TGTGCCAGCGGGAAAGGGGACACCTACGAGCAGTACTTC. Protein product: CASGKGDTYEQYF.